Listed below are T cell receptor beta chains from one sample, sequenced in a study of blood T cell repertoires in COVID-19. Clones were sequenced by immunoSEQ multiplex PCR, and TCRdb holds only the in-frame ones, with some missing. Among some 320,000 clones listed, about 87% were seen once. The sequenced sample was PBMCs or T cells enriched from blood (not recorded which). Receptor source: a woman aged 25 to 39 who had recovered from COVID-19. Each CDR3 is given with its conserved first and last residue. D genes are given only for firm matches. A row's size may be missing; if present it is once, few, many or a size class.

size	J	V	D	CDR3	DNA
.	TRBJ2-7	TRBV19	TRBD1	CASSPSGQGSEQYF	TGTGCCAGTAGTCCCTCGGGACAGGGATCCGAGCAGTACTTC
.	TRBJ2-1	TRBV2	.	CAGQLLSYNEQFF	TGTGCCGGACAGCTACTGTCCTACAATGAGCAGTTCTTC
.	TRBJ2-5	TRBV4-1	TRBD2	CASTLSGGLMETQYF	TGCGCCAGCACCCTAAGCGGGGGCCTGATGGAGACCCAGTACTTC
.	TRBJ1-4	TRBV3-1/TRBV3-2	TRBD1	CASSQNIGQGEKLFF	TGTGCCAGCAGCCAAAATATCGGACAGGGGGAAAAACTGTTTTTT
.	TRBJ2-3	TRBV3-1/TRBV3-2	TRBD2	CASSELAGALGGSLTDTQYF	TGTGCCAGCAGCGAACTAGCGGGGGCGCTAGGAGGGTCCCTTACAGATACGCAGTATTTT
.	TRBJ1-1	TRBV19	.	CASSIAKESTEAFF	TGTGCCAGTAGTATAGCTAAGGAGAGCACTGAAGCTTTCTTT
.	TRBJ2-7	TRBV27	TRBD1	CASRTRQGSYEQYF	TGTGCCAGCAGGACCCGACAGGGAAGCTACGAGCAGTACTTC
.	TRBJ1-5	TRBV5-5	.	CASSLAEYQPQHF	TGTGCCAGCAGCTTGGCGGAGTACCAGCCCCAGCATTTT
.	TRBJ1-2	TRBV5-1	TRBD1	CASSLHGQGAGGYTF	TGCGCCAGCAGCTTACACGGACAGGGGGCTGGTGGCTACACCTTC
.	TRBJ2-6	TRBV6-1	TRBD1	CASSVGQGVPSGANVLTF	TGTGCCAGCAGTGTAGGACAGGGCGTACCCTCTGGGGCCAACGTCCTGACTTTC
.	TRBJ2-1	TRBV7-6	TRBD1	CASSSRQGRLEQFF	TGTGCCAGCAGCTCCCGACAGGGGAGGCTTGAGCAGTTCTTC
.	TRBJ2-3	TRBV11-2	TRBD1	CASSRQGYTDTQYF	TGTGCCAGCTCGAGACAGGGGTACACAGATACGCAGTATTTT
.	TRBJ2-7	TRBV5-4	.	CASSREGSSYEQYF	TGTGCCAGCAGCCGAGAGGGTAGCTCCTACGAGCAGTACTTC
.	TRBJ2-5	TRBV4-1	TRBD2	CASSQGRGGVAETQYF	TGCGCCAGCAGCCAAGGGCGGGGGGGCGTCGCGGAGACCCAGTACTTC
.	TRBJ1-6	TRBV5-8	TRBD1	CASIMTGGGFGSPLHF	TGTGCCAGCATCATGACAGGGGGCGGGTTTGGATCACCCCTCCACTTT
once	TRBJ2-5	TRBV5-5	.	CASSLGPGEETQYF	TGTGCCAGCAGCTTGGGGCCAGGGGAAGAGACCCAGTACTTC
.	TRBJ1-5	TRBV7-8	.	CASSSGGQTYSNQPQHF	TGTGCCAGCAGCTCCGGAGGACAGACTTATAGCAATCAGCCCCAGCATTTT
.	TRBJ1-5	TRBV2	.	CASREGPGNQPQHF	TGTGCCAGCAGGGAGGGGCCGGGCAATCAGCCCCAGCATTTT
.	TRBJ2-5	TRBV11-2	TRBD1	CASSLGPGRGPRRTQYF	TGTGCCAGCAGCTTAGGCCCGGGCAGGGGGCCGAGAAGGACCCAGTACTTC
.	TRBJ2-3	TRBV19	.	CASSIAGESTDTQYF	TGTGCCAGTAGTATAGCGGGGGAAAGCACAGATACGCAGTATTTT
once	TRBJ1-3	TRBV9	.	CASSETSGGFGNTIYF	TGTGCCAGCAGCGAAACTAGTGGAGGGTTCGGAAACACCATATATTTT
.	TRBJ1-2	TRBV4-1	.	CASSQGPQADGYTF	TGCGCCAGCAGCCAAGGCCCCCAGGCAGACGGCTACACCTTC
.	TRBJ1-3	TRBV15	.	CATSRAGGSGNTIYF	TGTGCCACCAGCAGGGCCGGCGGTTCTGGAAACACCATATATTTT
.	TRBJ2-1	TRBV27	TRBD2	CASRAAGGPYNEQFF	TGTGCCAGCAGGGCGGCGGGGGGGCCTTACAATGAGCAGTTCTTC
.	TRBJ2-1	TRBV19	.	CASSIYHQDNNEQFF	TGTGCCAGTAGTATATACCATCAGGATAACAATGAGCAGTTCTTC
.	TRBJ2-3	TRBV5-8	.	CASSLVADTQYF	TGTGCCAGCAGCTTGGTCGCAGATACGCAGTATTTT
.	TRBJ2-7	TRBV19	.	CASSMSRYEQYF	TGTGCCAGTAGTATGAGCCGCTACGAGCAGTACTTC
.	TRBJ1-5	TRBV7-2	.	CASSLGGQGNQPQHF	TGTGCCAGCAGCTTAGGAGGGCAGGGCAATCAGCCCCAGCATTTT
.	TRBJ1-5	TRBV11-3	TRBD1	CASSLDIQRTGVGQPQHF	TGTGCCAGCAGCTTAGACATCCAGAGAACAGGGGTCGGACAGCCCCAGCATTTT
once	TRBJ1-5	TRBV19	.	CASSDRASNQPQHF	TGTGCCAGTAGTGACAGAGCTAGCAATCAGCCCCAGCATTTT
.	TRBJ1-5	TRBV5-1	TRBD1	CASSRQGEQPQHF	TGCGCCAGCAGCAGACAGGGAGAACAGCCCCAGCATTTT